This T cell receptor (beta chain) was documented in a study of blood T cell repertoires in COVID-19. Study background: Sample material is recorded as cDNA or gDNA derived from T cells, B-cell-depleted T cells, or PBMCs.

CDR1 SGHRS and CDR2 YFSETQ come from the germline V gene. This CDR3 comprises 16 residues. V was trimmed by 4 bases and J by 3 bases, leaving 16 bases between them. This clone was seen once. In the authors' workflow: It was from reference gene primer amplification that nucleated cell counts were estimated. The repertoire was sequenced with immunoSEQ multiplex PCR; TCRdb's copy has only in-frame clones and lacks some. D and trimming come from the DNA, and the V and J calls and clone size come from that table. The data contain 250,000 to 300,000 clones, 90% of them singletons. The source is a woman in her sixties with COVID-19, enrolled during active disease. The chain employs TRBV5-1 and TRBJ1-4; TRBD1 might be the D (5 bases). The sample consisted of peripheral blood. The CDR3 DNA is TGCGCCAGCAGCCTCCTGGGGAGGGGATCTAATGAAAAACTGTTTTTT. This encodes CASSLLGRGSNEKLFF.